This T cell receptor beta chain was recorded in a study of cytomegalovirus exposure and HLA in healthy donors. Study background: HLA-typed donors were the source of 82 million or so unique TCRs, which an early data release held.

The study's findings and limits: TCR beta V- and J-gene trimming, according to a later analysis, was linked to a missense DCLRE1C variant. Rare TCR sequences dominated, though some public TCRs recurred in many donors.

In its sample, this clone was seen once. Its antigen is not known. The CDR3 is made up of 13 amino acids. Germline CDR1 SGHRS, CDR2 YFSETQ. Trimming took off 3 bases at V and 2 bases at J, with 8 bases between the two ends. The PCR was carried out with 60 Vbeta primers and 13 Jbeta primers. Produced via immunoSEQ multiplex PCR; TCRdb's table is partial and in-frame only. This table holds fewer than 110,000 clones, 81% found once. The genes are TRBV5-1 and TRBJ1-1, with D uncertain. The source of this sequence is a man aged 25-45 years in good health and CMV-seronegative. Source material: PBMCs. The CDR3 region has the DNA TGCGCCAGCAGCTCCTACAGTAACACTGAAGCTTTCTTT. Its protein is CASSSYSNTEAFF.